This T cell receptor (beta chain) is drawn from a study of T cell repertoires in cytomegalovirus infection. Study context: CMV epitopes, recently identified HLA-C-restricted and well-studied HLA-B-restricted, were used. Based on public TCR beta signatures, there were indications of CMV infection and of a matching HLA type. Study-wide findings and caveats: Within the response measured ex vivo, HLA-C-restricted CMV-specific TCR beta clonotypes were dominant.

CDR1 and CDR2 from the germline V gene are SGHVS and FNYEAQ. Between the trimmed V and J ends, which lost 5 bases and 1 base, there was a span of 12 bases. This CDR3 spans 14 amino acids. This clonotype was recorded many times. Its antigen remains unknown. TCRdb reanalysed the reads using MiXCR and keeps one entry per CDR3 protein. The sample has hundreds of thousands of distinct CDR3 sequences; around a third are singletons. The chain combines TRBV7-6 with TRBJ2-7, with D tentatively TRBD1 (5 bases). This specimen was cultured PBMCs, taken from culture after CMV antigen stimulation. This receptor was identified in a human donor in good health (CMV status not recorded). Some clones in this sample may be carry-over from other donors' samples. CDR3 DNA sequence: TGTGCCAGCAGCCCGAGTGCAGGGTCCTACGAGCAGTACTTC. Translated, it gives CASSPSAGSYEQYF.